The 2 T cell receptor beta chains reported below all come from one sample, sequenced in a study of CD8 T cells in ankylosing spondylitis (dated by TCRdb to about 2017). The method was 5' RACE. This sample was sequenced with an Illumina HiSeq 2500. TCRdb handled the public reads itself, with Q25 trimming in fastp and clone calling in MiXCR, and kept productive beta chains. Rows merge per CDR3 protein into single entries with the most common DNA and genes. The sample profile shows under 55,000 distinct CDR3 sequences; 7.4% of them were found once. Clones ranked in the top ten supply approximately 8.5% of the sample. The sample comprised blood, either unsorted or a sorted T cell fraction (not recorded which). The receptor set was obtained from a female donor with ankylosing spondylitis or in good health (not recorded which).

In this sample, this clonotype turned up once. The CDR3 loop reads CGSTYPGVLTDTQYF. The CDR3, as DNA: TGTGGCAGTACTTATCCCGGGGTTTTGACAGATACGCAGTATTTT. The chain is built from TRBV21-1 and TRBJ2-3; TRBD1 is taken as the D call from the table, unchecked against the DNA. TRBV21-1 corresponds to a pseudogene. This CDR3 contains 15 residues.

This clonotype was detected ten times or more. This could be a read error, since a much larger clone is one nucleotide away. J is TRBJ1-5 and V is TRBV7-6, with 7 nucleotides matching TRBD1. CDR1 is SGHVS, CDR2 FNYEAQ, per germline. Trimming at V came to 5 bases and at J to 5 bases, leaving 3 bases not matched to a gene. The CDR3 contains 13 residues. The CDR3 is CASSPGQDQPQHF. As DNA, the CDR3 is TGTGCCAGCAGCCCCGGACAGGATCAGCCCCAGCATTTT.